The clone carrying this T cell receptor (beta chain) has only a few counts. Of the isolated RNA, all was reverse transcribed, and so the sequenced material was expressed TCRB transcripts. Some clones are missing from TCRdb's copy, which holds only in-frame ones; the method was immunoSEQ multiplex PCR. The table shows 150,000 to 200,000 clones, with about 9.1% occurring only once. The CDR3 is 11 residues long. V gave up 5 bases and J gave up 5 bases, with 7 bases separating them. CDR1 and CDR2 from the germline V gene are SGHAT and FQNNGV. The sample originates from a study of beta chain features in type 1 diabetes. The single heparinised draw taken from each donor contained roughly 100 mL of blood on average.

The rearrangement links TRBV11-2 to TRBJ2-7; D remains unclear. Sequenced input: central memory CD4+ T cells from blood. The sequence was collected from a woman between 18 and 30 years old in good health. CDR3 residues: CASSPFHEQYF. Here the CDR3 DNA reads TGTGCCAGCAGCCCTTTCCACGAGCAGTACTTC.